This T cell receptor (beta chain) was identified during a study of blood T cells in healthy people across ages. The study, taken as a whole, reports: Any changes in expanded clonotypes were possibly confounded, as donor CMV status remained unknown. With age, beta diversity per million T cells declined roughly linearly, significantly by approximately 40.

This CDR3 region has 13 residues. V was cut by 3 bases and J by 2 bases, with 10 bases left in between. Germline V lookup: CDR1 SQVTM, CDR2 ANQGSEA. This clonotype was picked up a small number of times. Antigen: not known. A second 7 to 11 cycle PCR used barcoded and J-beta primers. Each TCR beta cDNA got a 12-nucleotide random molecular identifier. TCRdb called the 5' RACE reads again in MiXCR, with one record for every CDR3 protein. The profile covers about 1.5 million distinct CDR3 sequences, with under 55% appearing a single time and around 4% taken by the ten largest. V gene TRBV29-1 combines with J gene TRBJ2-5; D remains unclear. The sequence was collected from a woman aged 18-30 years in good health. The sample consisted of blood. CDR3: CSVDLAGQETQYF. The CDR3 region has the DNA TGCAGCGTTGATTTAGCTGGGCAAGAGACCCAGTACTTC.